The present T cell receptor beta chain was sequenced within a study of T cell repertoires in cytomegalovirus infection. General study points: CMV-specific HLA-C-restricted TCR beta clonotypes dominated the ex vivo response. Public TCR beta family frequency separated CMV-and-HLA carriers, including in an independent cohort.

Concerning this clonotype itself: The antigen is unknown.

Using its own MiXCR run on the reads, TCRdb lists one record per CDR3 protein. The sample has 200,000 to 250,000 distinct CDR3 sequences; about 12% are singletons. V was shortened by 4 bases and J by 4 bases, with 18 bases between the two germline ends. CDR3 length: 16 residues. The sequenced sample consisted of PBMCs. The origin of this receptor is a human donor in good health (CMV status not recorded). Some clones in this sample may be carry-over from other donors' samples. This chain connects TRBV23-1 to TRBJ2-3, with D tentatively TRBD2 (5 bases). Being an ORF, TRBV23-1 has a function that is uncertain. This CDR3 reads CASSRPKLLRADTQYF. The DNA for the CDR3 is TGCGCCAGCAGTCGGCCGAAATTGTTGAGGGCAGATACGCAGTATTTT.